A selection of T cell receptor beta chains follows, all from one sample in a study of PD-L1 blockade in urothelial cancer. Sequencing used immunoSEQ multiplex PCR; TCRdb keeps in-frame clones, though not all of them. The table has about 53,000 clones, roughly 87% seen once; the top ten hold about 14%. This material consisted of PBMCs, taken around atezolizumab (anti-PD-L1) treatment. The receptors originated from a woman between 55 and 75 years old with urothelial cancer. Both conserved end residues are part of each CDR3. Fields, in order: clone size, V gene, J gene, CDR3 length, D gene, CDR3 DNA, CDR3 protein. The D gene is left open where the match is weak. Clone size appears in some rows only: once, few, many, or a class for an expanded clone.

clone_size: -
v_call: TRBV2
j_call: TRBJ2-1
cdr3_length: 12
d_call: -
cdr3_nt: TGTGCCAGCAGTGATTATAACAATGAGCAGTTCTTC
cdr3_aa: CASSDYNNEQFF

clone_size: -
v_call: TRBV7-9
j_call: TRBJ1-6
cdr3_length: 14
d_call: -
cdr3_nt: TGTGCCAGCAGCAGACAGGCAACTAATTCACCCCTCCACTTT
cdr3_aa: CASSRQATNSPLHF

clone_size: -
v_call: TRBV2
j_call: TRBJ1-4
cdr3_length: 13
d_call: -
cdr3_nt: TGTGCCAGCACCCCTACCACAGGGTCTAAACTGTTTTTT
cdr3_aa: CASTPTTGSKLFF

clone_size: -
v_call: TRBV28
j_call: TRBJ1-3
cdr3_length: 17
d_call: TRBD1
cdr3_nt: TGTGCCAGCAGCCCGGCGAAGGGGGCCCCCTCTGGAAACACCATATATTTT
cdr3_aa: CASSPAKGAPSGNTIYF

clone_size: -
v_call: TRBV15
j_call: TRBJ2-1
cdr3_length: 15
d_call: TRBD2
cdr3_nt: TGTGCCACCAGCAGAGATCGCGGGAGGGTCGTTGAGCAGTTCTTC
cdr3_aa: CATSRDRGRVVEQFF

clone_size: -
v_call: TRBV29-1
j_call: TRBJ2-1
cdr3_length: 16
d_call: -
cdr3_nt: TGCAGCGCAGCCGGGACTTGGACTTCCCAACCCAATGAGCAGTTCTTC
cdr3_aa: CSAAGTWTSQPNEQFF

clone_size: -
v_call: TRBV10-3
j_call: TRBJ1-1
cdr3_length: 14
d_call: -
cdr3_nt: TGTGCCATCAGTGAGATAGCTATGAACACTGAAGCTTTCTTT
cdr3_aa: CAISEIAMNTEAFF

clone_size: -
v_call: TRBV12-1
j_call: TRBJ2-7
cdr3_length: 16
d_call: -
cdr3_nt: TGTGCCAGCAGTTTTCCCCCCCTAGCGGGTTCCTACGAGCAGTACTTC
cdr3_aa: CASSFPPLAGSYEQYF

clone_size: -
v_call: TRBV9
j_call: TRBJ1-1
cdr3_length: 15
d_call: -
cdr3_nt: TGTGCCAGCAGCGTAGCATTATGGGGCGATACTGAAGCTTTCTTT
cdr3_aa: CASSVALWGDTEAFF

clone_size: once
v_call: TRBV7-9
j_call: TRBJ2-5
cdr3_length: 13
d_call: -
cdr3_nt: TGTGCCAGCAGCTTACTAGCACAAGAGACCCAGTACTTC
cdr3_aa: CASSLLAQETQYF

clone_size: -
v_call: TRBV19
j_call: TRBJ2-1
cdr3_length: 14
d_call: TRBD2
cdr3_nt: TGTGCCAGTAGGGGGTTAGCGGGAGGCCATGAGCAGTTCTTC
cdr3_aa: CASRGLAGGHEQFF

clone_size: few
v_call: TRBV29-1
j_call: TRBJ2-5
cdr3_length: 15
d_call: -
cdr3_nt: TGCAGCGTCGAATCACCCTGGCGGAACAAAGAGACCCAGTACTTC
cdr3_aa: CSVESPWRNKETQYF

clone_size: -
v_call: TRBV5-1
j_call: TRBJ1-3
cdr3_length: 13
d_call: TRBD1
cdr3_nt: TGCGCCAGCAGCTCGGGGACAGACAGCACCATATATTTT
cdr3_aa: CASSSGTDSTIYF

clone_size: -
v_call: TRBV6-5
j_call: TRBJ2-2
cdr3_length: 16
d_call: TRBD2
cdr3_nt: TGTGCCAGCAGTTACCGGCTAGCGGGAGAAACCGGGGAGCTGTTTTTT
cdr3_aa: CASSYRLAGETGELFF

clone_size: -
v_call: TRBV19
j_call: TRBJ1-6
cdr3_length: 15
d_call: -
cdr3_nt: TGTGCCAGTAGTATTGACAGGCAAAATAATTCACCCCTCCACTTT
cdr3_aa: CASSIDRQNNSPLHF

clone_size: -
v_call: TRBV9
j_call: TRBJ2-5
cdr3_length: 11
d_call: -
cdr3_nt: TGTGCCAGCAGTTCAGGGGAGACCCAGTACTTC
cdr3_aa: CASSSGETQYF

clone_size: -
v_call: TRBV7-2
j_call: TRBJ2-1
cdr3_length: 12
d_call: -
cdr3_nt: TGTGCCAGCAGCTTAGGTTCTAGGGGTCTGTTCTTC
cdr3_aa: CASSLGSRGLFF

clone_size: -
v_call: TRBV5-6
j_call: TRBJ2-4
cdr3_length: 18
d_call: TRBD1
cdr3_nt: TGTGCCAGCAGACAGACAGGGGAGGAGGGACTGGCCAAAAACATTCAGTACTTC
cdr3_aa: CASRQTGEEGLAKNIQYF

clone_size: -
v_call: TRBV6-6
j_call: TRBJ1-5
cdr3_length: 15
d_call: -
cdr3_nt: TGTGCCAGCAGTTACCTCCAGGGTAGCAATCAGCCCCAGCATTTT
cdr3_aa: CASSYLQGSNQPQHF

clone_size: -
v_call: TRBV7-6
j_call: TRBJ1-1
cdr3_length: 17
d_call: -
cdr3_nt: TGTGCCAGCAGCTTAGAACACAGGGTGTCGGCAAACACTGAAGCTTTCTTT
cdr3_aa: CASSLEHRVSANTEAFF

clone_size: -
v_call: TRBV27
j_call: TRBJ2-7
cdr3_length: 14
d_call: TRBD1
cdr3_nt: TGTGCCAGCAGTGAACAGGGGGGTTCCTACGAGCAGTACTTC
cdr3_aa: CASSEQGGSYEQYF

clone_size: -
v_call: TRBV27
j_call: TRBJ2-1
cdr3_length: 22
d_call: TRBD2
cdr3_nt: TGTGCCAGCAGTTTATGTCGGCCGCAGGGTCGAGGTAGGCTAGCGGGAGTAAACGAGCAGTTCTTC
cdr3_aa: CASSLCRPQGRGRLAGVNEQFF

clone_size: -
v_call: TRBV27
j_call: TRBJ2-6
cdr3_length: 15
d_call: -
cdr3_nt: TGTGCCAGCACCTTTTGGGGGGCTGGGGCCAACGTCCTGACTTTC
cdr3_aa: CASTFWGAGANVLTF

clone_size: -
v_call: TRBV29-1
j_call: TRBJ2-7
cdr3_length: 12
d_call: -
cdr3_nt: TGCAGCACAAGGCGGAGATTCTACGAGCAGTACTTC
cdr3_aa: CSTRRRFYEQYF

clone_size: few
v_call: TRBV7-9
j_call: TRBJ1-1
cdr3_length: 13
d_call: -
cdr3_nt: TGTGCCAGCAGCTTGGGGGCCAACACTGAAGCTTTCTTT
cdr3_aa: CASSLGANTEAFF

clone_size: -
v_call: TRBV7-9
j_call: TRBJ1-1
cdr3_length: 15
d_call: TRBD1
cdr3_nt: TGTGCCAGCAGCTCATTGCTCTCAGGGGGCACTGAAGCTTTCTTT
cdr3_aa: CASSSLLSGGTEAFF

clone_size: -
v_call: TRBV4-1
j_call: TRBJ1-5
cdr3_length: 15
d_call: -
cdr3_nt: TGCGCCAGCAGCCAAGGGTCAGGGACTAATCAGCCCCAGCATTTT
cdr3_aa: CASSQGSGTNQPQHF

clone_size: -
v_call: TRBV28
j_call: TRBJ2-7
cdr3_length: 14
d_call: -
cdr3_nt: TGTGCCAGCAGCAAGATACAAACCGTTGGCGAGCAGTACTTC
cdr3_aa: CASSKIQTVGEQYF

clone_size: -
v_call: TRBV6-6
j_call: TRBJ2-1
cdr3_length: 15
d_call: -
cdr3_nt: TGTGCCAGCAGCCCCCCGGGAAGCTCCTACAATGAGCAGTTCTTC
cdr3_aa: CASSPPGSSYNEQFF

clone_size: -
v_call: TRBV7-8
j_call: TRBJ1-3
cdr3_length: 14
d_call: -
cdr3_nt: TGTGCCAGCAGTTCCAAGACAGGCCTAGACACCATATATTTT
cdr3_aa: CASSSKTGLDTIYF

clone_size: -
v_call: TRBV6-5
j_call: TRBJ2-1
cdr3_length: 14
d_call: TRBD2
cdr3_nt: TGTGCCAGCAGTCGGGGACTAGCGTGGAATGAGCAGTTCTTC
cdr3_aa: CASSRGLAWNEQFF

clone_size: -
v_call: TRBV15
j_call: TRBJ1-1
cdr3_length: 14
d_call: -
cdr3_nt: TGTGCCACCAGCAGAGATATCGGCAGGCCTGAAGCTTTCTTT
cdr3_aa: CATSRDIGRPEAFF

clone_size: -
v_call: TRBV5-1
j_call: TRBJ2-3
cdr3_length: 15
d_call: TRBD1
cdr3_nt: TGCGCCAGCAGCTCCCAGACAGGGGGCACAGATACGCAGTATTTT
cdr3_aa: CASSSQTGGTDTQYF

clone_size: -
v_call: TRBV7-2
j_call: TRBJ1-5
cdr3_length: 15
d_call: TRBD1
cdr3_nt: TGTGCCAGCAGCTTGAACAGGGGACTGAATCAGCCCCAGCATTTT
cdr3_aa: CASSLNRGLNQPQHF

clone_size: -
v_call: TRBV5-1
j_call: TRBJ1-5
cdr3_length: 15
d_call: TRBD1
cdr3_nt: TGCGCCAGCAGCCCCGGACAGGGCCTCTCTTCGGCCCAGCATTTT
cdr3_aa: CASSPGQGLSSAQHF

clone_size: -
v_call: TRBV5-6
j_call: TRBJ2-5
cdr3_length: 13
d_call: -
cdr3_nt: TGTGCCAGCAGCTTCTCCTTAGAGCAGACCCAGTACTTC
cdr3_aa: CASSFSLEQTQYF

clone_size: -
v_call: TRBV27
j_call: TRBJ1-1
cdr3_length: 13
d_call: -
cdr3_nt: TGTGCCAGCAGTCCCCGTGTGAACACTGAAGCTTTCTTT
cdr3_aa: CASSPRVNTEAFF